Below are 9 T cell receptor beta chains sequenced from a single sample in a study of blood T cell repertoires in COVID-19. Libraries were prepared by immunoSEQ multiplex PCR; TCRdb keeps only in-frame clonotypes and omits some of them. Here the sample spans fewer than 250,000 clones, around 86% being singletons. The sequencing input was PBMCs or T cells enriched from blood (not recorded which). These receptors were taken from a woman in her thirties or forties in a cohort exposed to, infected with or recovered from COVID-19 (not recorded which).

V gene TRBV5-1 combines with J gene TRBJ2-1; maybe TRBD1 (5 bases). V lost 4 bases and J lost 5, with 13 bases in between. The CDR3 length is 14 residues. From germline, CDR1 is SGHRS and CDR2 YFSETQ. The CDR3 protein is CASSPQGLDNEQFF. In nucleotides, the CDR3 is TGCGCCAGCAGCCCCCAGGGTCTGGACAATGAGCAGTTCTTC.

This chain uses TRBV7-6 with TRBJ1-5; perhaps TRBD1 as D (5 bases). The length of the CDR3 is 15 residues. V was trimmed by 5 bases and J by 4 bases, leaving 15 bases between them. Germline CDR1 and CDR2: SGHVS and FNYEAQ. The CDR3 DNA reads as TGTGCCAGCAGCGCCCTGGCAGGGACTAATCAGCCCCAGCATTTT. It is translated as CASSALAGTNQPQHF.

The CDR3 region has the DNA TGTGCCATCAGCTACAGGGAAGGCAATTCACCCCTCCACTTT. This encodes CAISYREGNSPLHF. The V and J genes are TRBV10-3 and TRBJ1-6; tentatively, D is TRBD1 (6 bases). The germline V and J ends were trimmed by 6 bases and 7 bases, with 13 bases remaining between them. Germline V lookup: CDR1 ENHRY, CDR2 SYGVKD. This CDR3 comprises 14 residues.

V is TRBV5-4 and J is TRBJ2-7; the match to TRBD1 covers 7 bases. V lost 5 bases to trimming and J lost 4 bases; unmatched junction nucleotides: 6. CDR1 is SGHNT and CDR2 is YYREEE in the germline V gene (reference sequence). The CDR3 has 13 amino acids. CDR3 protein: CASRAHRGYEQYF. Here the CDR3 DNA reads TGTGCCAGCAGGGCGCACAGGGGATACGAGCAGTACTTC.

The chain carries TRBV12-3 or TRBV12-4 and TRBJ1-2, with unresolved D. Trimming cost V 3 bases and J 5 bases, with 7 bases left between them. CDR3 length: 12 amino acids. CDR3 region: CASSLGVYGYTF. CDR3 nucleotides: TGTGCCAGCAGTTTGGGAGTTTATGGCTACACCTTC.

At least ten counts were recorded for this clone. The chain carries TRBV28 and TRBJ1-5; D not certain. Germline loops: CDR1 MDHEN, CDR2 SYDVKM. This CDR3 region has 20 residues. Trimming took off 1 base at V and 0 bases at J, with 22 bases between the two ends. The CDR3: CASSLSVVRPPVYSNQPQHF. The CDR3 DNA sequence: TGTGCCAGCAGTTTATCGGTGGTCAGGCCTCCTGTTTATAGCAATCAGCCCCAGCATTTT.

The V gene is TRBV4-3, the J gene TRBJ1-5; D is unresolved. Germline values: CDR1 LGHNA, CDR2 YSLEER. This CDR3 comprises 16 residues. V was shortened by 1 base and J by 2 bases, with 12 bases between the two germline ends. The CDR3 sequence is CASSQASVVGNQPQHF. Written as DNA, the CDR3 is TGCGCCAGCAGCCAAGCAAGCGTGGTCGGCAATCAGCCCCAGCATTTT.

The J gene is TRBJ1-4, the V gene TRBV4-1, with 7 bases that match TRBD1. Germline V gene sequence: CDR1 MGHRA, CDR2 YSYEKL. The CDR3 spans 14 residues. V lost 6 bases, J lost 5 bases, and 6 bases stayed unmatched. Here the CDR3 DNA reads TGCGCCAGCAGACCGGGACAGAAAAATGAAAAACTGTTTTTT. It codes for CASRPGQKNEKLFF.

The chain joins TRBV18 to TRBJ1-3, with TRBD1 identical over 9 bases. CDR3 length equals 19 residues. Germline loops: CDR1 KGHSH, CDR2 LQKENI. Losses at the gene ends were 6 bases for V and 2 bases for J; bases not matched to a gene: 17. The CDR3 sequence is CASSLTHRGRFSTGNTIYF. CDR3 in DNA: TGTGCCAGCTCGCTAACCCACAGGGGGCGCTTTTCTACTGGAAACACCATATATTTT. Supplemented by reference TRBV18 and TRBJ1-3, the full variable domain reads NAGVMQNPRHLVRRRGQEARLRCSPMKGHSHVYWYRQLPEEGLKFMVYLQKENIIDESGMPKERFSAEFPKEGPSILRIQQVVRGDSAAYFCASSLTHRGRFSTGNTIYFGEGSWLTVV.